Below are 23 T cell receptor beta chains sequenced from a single sample in a study of blood T cell repertoires in COVID-19. Data came from immunoSEQ multiplex PCR; TCRdb stores just in-frame clones and leaves some out. The sample carries tens of thousands of clones, 70% to 90% recorded once. Sequenced input: peripheral blood. All receptors derive from a woman aged 80 or over with acute or convalescent COVID-19.

The J gene is TRBJ1-2, the V gene TRBV24-1, with 7 bases that match TRBD1. CDR3 length: 15 residues. J lost 1 base, V lost 4 bases, and 5 bases had no gene match. Germline-derived CDR1 and CDR2 are KGHDR and SFDVKD. DNA for the CDR3: TGTGCCACCAGTGACCGACAGGGTGGTAACTATGGCTACACCTTC. It specifies CATSDRQGGNYGYTF.

This clone has only one observation. The chain combines TRBV10-3 with TRBJ2-2; D uncertain. The CDR3 loop spans 15 amino acids. V lost 4 bases, J lost 2 bases, and 11 bases lay in between. The germline CDR1 and CDR2 sequences are ENHRY and SYGVKD. The CDR3, as DNA: TGTGCCATCAGTGGTAAGAACTTAAACACCGGGGAGCTGTTTTTT. Its protein is CAISGKNLNTGELFF.

The chain combines TRBV5-4 with TRBJ1-6; maybe TRBD1 (5 bases). The CDR3 extends over 16 amino acids. V lost 0 bases and J lost 7, with 14 bases in between. CDR1 is SGHNT and CDR2 is YYREEE in the germline V gene (reference sequence). The DNA of the CDR3 is TGTGCCAGCAGCTTGGCCGGGGGGGAGCTGAATTCACCCCTCCACTTT. Its protein product is CASSLAGGELNSPLHF.

J is TRBJ1-5 and V is TRBV11-2; D unclear. The germline V gene has CDR1 SGHAT and CDR2 FQNNGV. The V and J ends lost 4 bases and 1 base respectively, with 8 bases between them. The CDR3 covers 14 residues. The CDR3 here is CASSSHGSNQPQHF. In nucleotides, the CDR3 is TGTGCCAGCAGCTCTCACGGGAGCAATCAGCCCCAGCATTTT.

The chain couples TRBV2 to TRBJ2-7; 10 bases agree with TRBD1. After removal of 5 bases from V and 0 bases from J, the junction contained 10 bases not matched to a gene. From germline, CDR1 is SNHLY and CDR2 FYNNEI. This CDR3 has 17 residues. In nucleotides, the CDR3 is TGTGCCAGCAGTCGACAAGGACAGGGGGGATACTCCTACGAGCAGTACTTC. This translates into CASSRQGQGGYSYEQYF.

This chain uses TRBV19 with TRBJ1-1; TRBD1 aligns across 7 bases. V lost 5 bases, J lost 6 bases, and 6 bases stayed unmatched. Looked up from germline, CDR1 is LNHDA and CDR2 is SQIVND (reference sequence). The CDR3 totals 13 residues. Here the CDR3 reads CASSQQGFSEAFF. The CDR3, as DNA: TGTGCCAGTAGTCAACAGGGGTTCTCTGAAGCTTTCTTT.

The chain is built from TRBV6-5 and TRBJ2-2; TRBD1 aligns across 11 bases. The V gene end was trimmed by 6 bases and the J gene end by 8 bases; junction bases not matched to a gene: 5. CDR1 and CDR2 from the germline V gene are MNHEY and SVGAGI. The CDR3 has 14 residues. The CDR3 sequence is CASRRDRGTGELFF. The CDR3 DNA sequence: TGTGCCAGCAGAAGGGACAGGGGGACGGGGGAGCTGTTTTTT.

In regard to this clone: This sequence is one base from a far larger clone and is likely a read error. V gene TRBV2 combines with J gene TRBJ2-7; TRBD2 matches at 8 bases. CDR1 is SNHLY, CDR2 FYNNEI, per germline. The CDR3 covers 16 residues. CDR3 sequence reads: CPSSGGERGGSYEQYF. The CDR3 DNA follows: TGTCCCAGCAGTGGGGGGGAACGGGGGGGCTCCTACGAGCAGTACTTC.

This chain links TRBV15 with TRBJ2-7; 8 positions match TRBD1. Germline trimming cut 0 bases from V and 2 bases from J; bases unmatched to any gene: 0. CDR3 length equals 14 residues. The germline gives CDR1 LNHNV, CDR2 YYDKDF (reference sequence). The CDR3 DNA reads TGTGCCACCAGCAGAGAACAGGGGGCCTACGAGCAGTACTTC. This codes for CATSREQGAYEQYF. Drawing the rest from reference TRBV15 and TRBJ2-7, the complete variable domain is DAMVIQNPRYQVTQFGKPVTLSCSQTLNHNVMYWYQQKSSQAPKLLFHYYDKDFNNEADTPDNFQSRRPNTSFCFLDIRSPGLGDTAMYLCATSREQGAYEQYFGPGTRLTVT.

The chain employs TRBV6-5 and TRBJ1-1; possible D gene TRBD1, 6 bases. Germline V gives CDR1 MNHEY, CDR2 SVGAGI. The CDR3 runs to 14 residues. Deletions cut 7 bases from V and 1 base from J, with 13 bases between. CDR3 residues: CASKVNRANTEAFF. The DNA of the CDR3 is TGTGCCAGCAAAGTGAACAGGGCGAACACTGAAGCTTTCTTT.

The chain combines TRBV30 with TRBJ2-5; 10 bases map to TRBD2. The germline V gene has CDR1 GTSNPN and CDR2 SVGIG (reference sequence). The CDR3 covers 16 residues. V shed 1 base and J 5 bases; nucleotides not matched to a gene: 10. The CDR3 is CAWSETSGPRGETQYF. The CDR3 nucleotides read TGTGCCTGGAGTGAGACTAGCGGGCCAAGGGGGGAGACCCAGTACTTC.

This clone appeared once. V is TRBV5-1 and J is TRBJ2-7; D is unclear. The germline gives CDR1 SGHRS, CDR2 YFSETQ. This CDR3 spans 14 amino acids. V lost 2 bases to trimming and J lost 3 bases, with 12 bases between them. As DNA, the CDR3 is TGCGCCAGCAGCTTTAACAACCCGGGCTACGAGCAGTACTTC. It specifies CASSFNNPGYEQYF. Full variable domain (outside the CDR3, taken from reference TRBV5-1 and TRBJ2-7): KAGVTQTPRYLIKTRGQQVTLSCSPISGHRSVSWYQQTPGQGLQFLFEYFSETQRNKGNFPGRFSGRQFSNSRSEMNVSTLELGDSALYLCASSFNNPGYEQYFGPGTRLTVT.

Comments on this clone: Other DNA sequences in the same sample also yield this CDR3. The V and J genes are TRBV9 and TRBJ2-1; 8 bases are shared with TRBD2. CDR3 length: 14 amino acids. The junction had 5 bases not matched to a gene; V was cut back by 3 bases and J by 6 bases. Germline lookup yields CDR1 SGDLS and CDR2 YYNGEE. CDR3 coding DNA: TGTGCCAGCAGCGCCAGCGGGAGAGCCAATGAGCAGTTCTTC. Translation: CASSASGRANEQFF.

The rearrangement joins TRBV7-2 to TRBJ2-3, with 8 positions matching TRBD1. The CDR3 has 16 residues. The V segment lost 5 bases and the J segment 5 bases; nucleotides outside the gene matches: 12. In germline, CDR1 is SGHTA, CDR2 FQGNSA. The CDR3 nucleotides are TGTGCCAGCAGCGGATGGACAGGGTCCCATGGAGATACGCAGTATTTT. This codes for CASSGWTGSHGDTQYF.

Written as DNA, the CDR3 is TGTGCCAGCAGCCAAGACTTGCTAGCGGGAGGCGAGCAGTACTTC. This sequence encodes CASSQDLLAGGEQYF. The chain uses TRBV3-1 (or the pseudogene TRBV3-2) and TRBJ2-7; 11 nucleotides line up with TRBD2. V was clipped by 0 bases and J by 6 bases; unmatched bases: 4. Germline assignment: CDR1 LGHDT and CDR2 YNNKEL (reference sequence). The CDR3 runs 15 residues.

Notes on this clone: Compared with germline, one end of the junction differs, possibly owing to a read error. The CDR3 DNA reads TGTGCCAGCAGCCAGCCAGGGGGCGCTGGGACCAACGTCCTGACTTTC. This codes for CASSQPGGAGTNVLTF. This chain connects TRBV4-2 to TRBJ2-6; TRBD1 matches at 8 bases. The germline V gene has CDR1 LGHNA and CDR2 YNFKEQ. The CDR3 runs 16 residues.

This rearrangement joins TRBV3-1 (or the pseudogene TRBV3-2) to TRBJ1-2, with TRBD1 identical over 7 bases. Looked up from germline, CDR1 is LGHDT and CDR2 is YNNKEL (reference sequence). V was clipped by 1 base and J by 4 bases; unmatched bases: 12. The length of the CDR3 is 17 residues. CDR3: CASSQGQTGLPPYGYTF. The DNA for the CDR3 is TGTGCCAGCAGCCAAGGTCAGACAGGGTTGCCCCCCTATGGCTACACCTTC.

The chain links TRBV11-2 to TRBJ1-2; 8 nucleotides agree with TRBD1. Unmatched junction bases numbered 9, after V lost 5 bases and J lost 4 bases. Germline V gene data show CDR1 as SGHAT and CDR2 as FQNNGV. The CDR3 contains 15 residues. Here the CDR3 reads CASSIQGAGGYGYTF. CDR3 coding DNA: TGTGCCAGCAGCATTCAGGGGGCAGGCGGCTATGGCTACACCTTC.

The rearrangement links TRBV18 to TRBJ2-3; D might be TRBD2 (6 bases). This CDR3 is built from 15 residues. The ends were cut back, 2 bases at V and 2 bases at J, with 11 bases in the middle. Germline V gene data show CDR1 as KGHSH and CDR2 as LQKENI. The CDR3 here is CASSPLRGNTDTQYF. The DNA for the CDR3 is TGTGCCAGCTCACCATTGCGGGGCAACACAGATACGCAGTATTTT.

This chain joins TRBV28 and TRBJ2-6, with D possibly matching TRBD2 (6 bases). The germline V gene has CDR1 MDHEN and CDR2 SYDVKM. Trimming pared 6 bases from V and 0 bases from J, leaving 9 bases between. This CDR3 comprises 15 residues. DNA for the CDR3: TGTGCCAGCAGATCCGGGAGCTCTGGGGCCAACGTCCTGACTTTC. Encoded protein: CASRSGSSGANVLTF. The full variable domain, in which reference TRBV28 and TRBJ2-6 provide the parts outside the CDR3, is DVKVTQSSRYLVKRTGEKVFLECVQDMDHENMFWYRQDPGLGLRLIYFSYDVKMKEKGDIPEGYSVSREKKERFSLILESASTNQTSMYLCASRSGSSGANVLTFGAGSRLTVL.

This chain connects TRBV5-1 to TRBJ2-7; D ambiguous. V was pared by 0 bases and J by 6 bases, with 4 bases between. CDR1 and CDR2 (germline): SGHRS, YFSETQ. The CDR3 contains 11 residues. DNA for the CDR3: TGCGCCAGCAGCTTGGATCTCGAGCAGTACTTC. Encoded protein: CASSLDLEQYF.

J is TRBJ2-3 and V is TRBV12-3 or TRBV12-4; D remains ambiguous. V was pared by 3 bases and J by 8 bases, with 9 bases between. This CDR3 spans 12 amino acids. The CDR3 region has the DNA TGTGCCAGCAGTTTTGGCCTTTTTACGCAGTATTTT. This gives the protein CASSFGLFTQYF.

The chain combines TRBV28 with TRBJ2-7, with 9 bases fitting TRBD1. V lost 0 bases and J lost 6; bases outside the gene matches: 6. The length of the CDR3 is 15 residues. Germline V gene lookup returns CDR1 MDHEN and CDR2 SYDVKM. In DNA form, the CDR3 reads TGTGCCAGCAGTTTATGGGGACAGGGCCGGGGCGAGCAGTACTTC. Amino acid sequence: CASSLWGQGRGEQYF.